Included here is one T cell receptor beta chain sequence, with context. Its antigen has not been determined. No quality values exist for individual bases; no much larger clone is one base distant. The record originates from a study of cytomegalovirus exposure and HLA in healthy donors (dated by TCRdb to between 2016 and 2019). Context from the whole study: In an earlier analysis of approximately 640 of the donors, 276 Gb of sequence data and roughly 100 million unique TCR beta sequences from about 190 million T cells were reported. Genome-wide SNP genotypes for about 60% of the roughly 700 donors were used in a later genetic analysis, which treated that subset as a discovery cohort. In a later analysis, previously published TCR beta repertoires from 550 to 750 donors were re-analyzed and high-resolution HLA genotyping was added so that TCR occurrence patterns could be studied. Roughly five DR-DQ haplotypes were treated as single units for association and clustering because of strong linkage in the cohort. An early release that covered some 640 HLA-typed donors contained around 300 gigabases of sequencing data and tens of millions of unique TCR sequences. On average, roughly 200,000 unique TCR beta nucleotide sequences were sequenced per donor among 300 to 500 genotyped donors of the cohort, with about 17% of those sequences being non-productive. To predict cytomegalovirus infection status, the study combined high-throughput TCR immunosequencing, statistical association of individual TCRs with disease status, and machine learning. The number of typed donors differed by locus: roughly 629-640 for A, B, C, DRB1 and DQB1; 500 to 550 for DQA1; some 610 for DPA1; and 450 to 480 for DPB1. Using immunosequencing, the study profiled T cell repertoires from around 680 subjects and related those repertoires to cytomegalovirus serostatus. All discovery cohort repertoires had been generated on a single sequencing platform. Class I and class II HLA loci were covered by the typing at four-digit resolution. In addition to the first cohort of 650 to 750 subjects, a separate validation cohort of about 120 different subjects was used. Alongside the repertoire data, information on donor age, sex, ethnicity and CMV serostatus was compiled. The later analysis used no new phenotypic data to find candidate immune exposures, relying instead on TCR beta sequences and their occurrence across donors. An earlier analysis of several hundred of the donors applied high-throughput TCR beta sequencing to assess whether each TCR beta V gene segment acted as functional or pseudogenic. The study aimed to test whether signatures of past pathogen exposure could be identified by cataloging public T cell receptors. Of the approximately 400 genotyped donors, approximately 81% were placed in the genetic ancestry cluster associated with self-reported Caucasian donors.

In total, 600 or so healthy bone marrow donors made up the cohort. At the time of sampling, all cohort members were nominally healthy, though unrecorded immune exposures were likely present. The donor was CMV seropositive and belonged to the group of 250 to 300 seropositive cohort members. A peripheral blood sample was collected from each donor, and TCR beta sequencing was performed on peripheral blood mononuclear cells. Genomic DNA was extracted from the blood cell samples with the Qiagen DNeasy Blood Extraction Kit. Library preparation used the immunoSEQ multiplex PCR assay. For the multiplex PCR, a mixture combining 60 forward primers for TCR Vbeta segments and 13 reverse primers for TCR Jbeta segments was used. A multiplex PCR assay on genomic DNA amplified the CDR3 region of rearranged TCR beta genes. The Illumina HiSeq System was used to sequence the amplified TCR beta libraries as 87-base-pair reads. The authors processed their data as follows. In a later analysis, about 80 million unique TCR beta chains were counted across the roughly 670 repertoires, and roughly 10 million of these chains were shared by at least two donors. A nearest-neighbor algorithm error-corrected the raw reads and collapsed the reads into unique sequences, merging closely related sequences to remove PCR and sequencing errors. CDR3 sequences were aligned to IMGT reference sequences to assign V, D and J gene segments. For a sequence to be retained, a match of at least six nucleotides to both a V gene segment and a J gene segment was required. A rearrangement counted as productive if the CDR3 had no stop codons and remained in frame with V and J, and every other rearrangement counted as non-productive. Following IMGT convention, CDR3 was defined as the stretch from the second conserved V-encoded cysteine to the conserved J-encoded phenylalanine. Sequences without an unambiguous match to a single V gene segment were excluded from the earlier analysis of a few hundred of the donors. An earlier analysis of 550 to 650 of the donors classified V segments as functional when productive rearrangements were above 56.7% and as segregating when the standard deviation between donors was above 5%. A statistical classification framework was built to diagnose cytomegalovirus status from the catalog of TCR beta chain sequences. In a later analysis, V and J genes were assigned by comparing TCR nucleotide sequences against IMGT/GENE-DB human TR gene sequences. Using the TCRdist pipeline, a later analysis assigned CDR3 sequences along with most-parsimonious VDJ recombination scenarios. A later analysis defined each TCR beta chain by its CDR3 amino acid sequence plus V-gene family, and excluded reads lacking a unique V-gene family. In a later analysis, 550 to 650 highly shared, low-generation-probability nucleotide sequences were removed to address suspected cross-contamination and a sequencing artifact. For each public chain, a later analysis derived a clonal expansion index from normalized ranks of inferred template counts within each repertoire. Generation probabilities in a later analysis came from a VDJ recombination model fitted to out-of-frame rearrangements, and those results were checked against IGoR. Hypergeometric tests were used in a later analysis to score TCR-TCR, TCR-HLA and TCR-CMV co-occurrence, with a repertoire-size bias correction applied to the TCR pairs. In a later analysis, false discovery rates were estimated by permuting HLA or CMV assignments 20 times. In a later analysis, co-occurring TCRs were grouped using DBSCAN, with TCRdist sequence similarity added in when clustering inside HLA-allele-positive subsets. For co-occurrence clustering, repertoires with fewer than 30,000 or more than 120,000 public chains were excluded, along with several repertoires with anomalous nucleotide sharing. In its TCRdb copy, this immuneACCESS table keeps in-frame sequences only and misses some clones. Where compared with another copy, unresolved V genes explain less than half of these, and the others have no known cause. V and J calls plus clone size are reproduced from that table; the DNA served to infer D and trimming. Present in this sample are 150,000 or so clones, approximately 84% of which were seen just once. The ten biggest clones cover 1.4% to 1.5% of the sample.

Results the study describes overall, beyond this receptor: A further reported finding was that TCR beta sequences accurately predicted the HLA-A and HLA-B alleles for most subjects in the first cohort. While some public TCRs were present in many individuals, most TCR sequences turned up only very rarely across donors. A later genetic analysis associated a missense DCLRE1C variant with V-gene and J-gene trimming of TCR beta chains, and an independent cohort replicated the association. In a later analysis, TCR association rates were found to vary across HLA loci, with the most associated TCRs seen for DRB1 alleles and the fewest for HLA-C alleles. Correlated functional status among segregating V segments might be attributable to linkage disequilibrium, but an unknown experimental factor could not be ruled out. According to a later genetic analysis, donors in an Asian-associated ancestry cluster had fewer N-insertions in productive TCRs than the roughly 700-donor mean. The earlier analysis of about 600 of the donors excluded some 16 rarely observed V segments, including chromosome 9 orphons, because counts were too low. Immune exposure information for the cohort was limited to CMV serostatus. Compared with equally common non-associated chains, HLA-associated TCR beta chains in a later analysis were more clonally expanded and had lower generation probabilities. In the study, roughly 160 TCR beta chains were listed as associated with cytomegalovirus. The authors suggested that the approach could potentially be extended to other disease states and immunological phenotypes. A few of the identified cytomegalovirus-associated TCR beta chains were confirmed in vitro to be specific for cytomegalovirus antigens. Most CMV-associated TCR beta chains appeared to be HLA-restricted in a later analysis, and the HLA associations seemed to be driven largely by CMV exposure. Because HLA typing was unavailable for some donors at each locus, only the typed subset was used in association tests. A group of highly shared sequence variants was considered likely to be a technical artifact of the sequencing pipeline. The classifier was reported to diagnose cytomegalovirus status with high specificity and sensitivity in both the original and validation cohorts. In an earlier analysis of approximately 600 of the donors, most TCR beta V segments were observed in productive rearrangements about 90% or about 30% of the time, broadly matching IMGT annotations. Strong co-occurrence of HLA alleles, especially DR and DQ, made assigning TCR associations to individual alleles difficult. Roughly uniform sequencing depth across donors was assumed in presence/absence analyses, although this assumption may not hold. In a later analysis, about 16,000 TCR beta sequences were associated with specific HLA alleles at a false discovery rate of 0.05. In a later analysis, several top co-occurrence clusters were reported to appear linked to parvovirus B19, influenza, CMV and Epstein-Barr virus. The cohort was sequenced for TCR beta chains only, and without alpha or paired-chain data the features that could be detected were limited.

The specimen was PBMCs. The TCR comes from a man aged 25-40 years in good health and CMV-seropositive.

The DNA reads as follows: TGTGCCAGCAGCTCCACCCAGGGGTACGAAAAACTGTTTTTT. The translation is CASSSTQGYEKLFF. The receptor chain draws on TRBV7-9 and TRBJ1-4, with a weak D call of TRBD1 (6 bases match). Taken from the germline V gene (reference sequence), the CDR1 and CDR2 loops are SEHNR and FQNEAQ. Trimming removed 4 bases from V and 8 bases from J, leaving 14 bases between the germline ends. There are 14 amino acids in the CDR3, from cysteine to phenylalanine inclusive. The entry retains the CDR3 DNA only, 42 bases that are in frame from base 1.